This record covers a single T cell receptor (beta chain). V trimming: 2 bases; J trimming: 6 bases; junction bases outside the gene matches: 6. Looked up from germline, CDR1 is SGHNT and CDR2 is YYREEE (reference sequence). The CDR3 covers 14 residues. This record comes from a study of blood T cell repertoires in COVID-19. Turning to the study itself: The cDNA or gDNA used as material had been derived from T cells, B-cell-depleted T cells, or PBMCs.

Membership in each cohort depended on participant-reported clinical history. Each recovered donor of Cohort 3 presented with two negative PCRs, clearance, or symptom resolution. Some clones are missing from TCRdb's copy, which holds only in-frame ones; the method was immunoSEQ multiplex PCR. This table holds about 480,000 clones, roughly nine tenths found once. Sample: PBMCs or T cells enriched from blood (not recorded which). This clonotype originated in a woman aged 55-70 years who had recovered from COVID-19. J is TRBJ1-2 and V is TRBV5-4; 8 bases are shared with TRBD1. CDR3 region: CASSFFQGANGYTF. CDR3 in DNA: TGTGCCAGCAGCTTTTTCCAGGGGGCGAATGGCTACACCTTC. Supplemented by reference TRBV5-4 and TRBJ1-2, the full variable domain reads ETGVTQSPTHLIKTRGQQVTLRCSSQSGHNTVSWYQQALGQGPQFIFQYYREEENGRGNFPPRFSGLQFPNYSSELNVNALELDDSALYLCASSFFQGANGYTFGSGTRLTVV.